This record concerns one TCR beta chain sequence. The data belong to a study of T-cell memory formation after mild COVID-19. Barcoded TCR alpha and TCR beta cDNA libraries with UMIs came from 5'RACE using constant-segment primers. A single record per CDR3 protein comes from TCRdb applying MiXCR to the 5' RACE reads. The top ten hold about an eighth of the sample, which has roughly 480,000 distinct CDR3 sequences, around 27% seen once. The CDR3 contains 17 residues. In germline, CDR1 is MNHEY, CDR2 SVGAGI. V was cut by 6 bases and J by 0 bases, with 18 bases left in between. The clonotype comes from an adult woman who had mild COVID-19 (a few samples of this study predate the infection). Cell type and time point are not known. V usage is TRBV6-5 and J usage is TRBJ1-5; tentative D call: TRBD1 (5 bases). Material: PBMCs or a T cell subset sorted from them (not recorded which). The DNA for the CDR3 is TGTGCCAGCAGCCCCGACAGATTCTCTTATAGCAATCAGCCCCAGCATTTT. This gives the protein CASSPDRFSYSNQPQHF.